This paragraph reports one T cell receptor (beta chain). The sample belongs to a study of cytomegalovirus exposure and HLA in healthy donors. PCR employed 60 Vbeta and 13 Jbeta primers. Assay used: immunoSEQ multiplex PCR; TCRdb lists only in-frame clones, some missing. This sample carries 150,000 to 200,000 clones, approximately 78% of them seen once, and the ten largest clones take approximately 13%. J gave up 1 base and V 8 bases, and 3 bases lay outside the gene matches. This CDR3 spans 13 amino acids. Germline assignment: CDR1 LGHNA and CDR2 YNFKEQ. This sequence originates from a woman in her fifties or sixties in good health and CMV-seropositive. The chain recombines TRBV4-2 with TRBJ2-3, with 7 bases fitting TRBD1. The sample was PBMCs. CDR3 sequence reads: CASGGQGTDTQYF. CDR3 bases: TGTGCCAGCGGTGGACAGGGCACAGATACGCAGTATTTT.